The TCR beta chain described here comes from a study of T cell repertoires in ileal Crohn's disease. For the study at large: Median disease duration was about 7.9 years; 35% to 45% smoked at surgery. All patients had surgery for stricturing (around 61%) or penetrating (around 40%) disease. The M6 sample came from neoterminal ileum during colonoscopy after surgery.

Libraries were prepared by immunoSEQ multiplex PCR; TCRdb keeps only in-frame clonotypes and omits some of them. The profile shows approximately 18,000 clones, approximately 72% of them singletons. CDR1 and CDR2 from the germline V gene are LGHNA and YSLEER. The CDR3 is made up of 15 amino acids. V dropped 1 base and J dropped 5 bases, with 13 bases sitting between them. Noted time point: neoterminal ileum biopsy at postoperative endoscopy, about 6 months after surgery. This clone was observed a single time. This receptor was identified in an adult with Crohn's disease. The chain recombines TRBV4-3 with TRBJ2-3; D possibly corresponds to TRBD1 (5 bases). The sample taken for sequencing was ileal tissue. The CDR3 region is CASSQGTLQVDTQYF. DNA for the CDR3: TGCGCCAGCAGCCAAGGGACACTTCAGGTAGATACGCAGTATTTT.